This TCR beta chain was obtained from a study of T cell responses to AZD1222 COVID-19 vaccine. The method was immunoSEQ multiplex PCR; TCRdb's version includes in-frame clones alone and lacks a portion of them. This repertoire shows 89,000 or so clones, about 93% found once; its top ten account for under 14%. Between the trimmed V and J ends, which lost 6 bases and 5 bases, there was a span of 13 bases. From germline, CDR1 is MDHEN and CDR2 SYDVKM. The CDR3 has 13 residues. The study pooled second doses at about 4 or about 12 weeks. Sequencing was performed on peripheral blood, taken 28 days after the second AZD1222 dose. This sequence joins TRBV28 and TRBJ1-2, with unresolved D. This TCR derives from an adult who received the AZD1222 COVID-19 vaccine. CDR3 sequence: CASSIGRGYGYTF. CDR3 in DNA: TGTGCCAGCAGCATAGGACGGGGATATGGCTACACCTTC.